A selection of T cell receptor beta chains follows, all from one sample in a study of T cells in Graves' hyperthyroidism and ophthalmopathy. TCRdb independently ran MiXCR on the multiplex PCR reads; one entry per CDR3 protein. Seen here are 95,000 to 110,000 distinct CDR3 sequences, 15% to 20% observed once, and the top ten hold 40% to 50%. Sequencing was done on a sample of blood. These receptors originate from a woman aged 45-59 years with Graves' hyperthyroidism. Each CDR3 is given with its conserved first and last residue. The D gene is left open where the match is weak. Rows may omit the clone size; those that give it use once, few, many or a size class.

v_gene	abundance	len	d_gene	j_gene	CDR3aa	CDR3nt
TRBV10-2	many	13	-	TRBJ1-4	CASSVSFNEKLFF	TGCGCCAGCAGTGTTTCCTTCAATGAAAAACTGTTTTTT
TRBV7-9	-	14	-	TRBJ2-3	CASSLSIGSDTQYF	TGTGCCAGCAGCTTATCCATTGGGTCAGATACGCAGTATTTT
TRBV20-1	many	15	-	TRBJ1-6	CSARDVRGLNSPLHF	TGCAGTGCTAGAGATGTGAGGGGTTTAAATTCACCCCTCCACTTT
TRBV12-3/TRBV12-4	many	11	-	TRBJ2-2	CASNAPGELFF	TGTGCCAGCAATGCTCCCGGGGAGCTGTTTTTT
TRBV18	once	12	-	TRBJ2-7	CASSSDLYEQYF	TGTGCCAGCTCATCGGACCTTTACGAGCAGTACTTC
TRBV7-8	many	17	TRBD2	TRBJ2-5	CASSLERGSSPVETQYF	TGTGCCAGCAGCTTAGAGCGCGGGAGCTCTCCTGTAGAGACCCAGTACTTC
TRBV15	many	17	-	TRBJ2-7	CATSNPDRSGITYEQYF	TGTGCCACCAGCAACCCAGATCGGTCAGGTATCACCTACGAGCAGTACTTC
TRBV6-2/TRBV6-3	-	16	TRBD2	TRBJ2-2	CATSYLAGGETGELFF	TGTGCCACCTCGTATTTAGCGGGAGGGGAGACCGGGGAGCTGTTTTTT
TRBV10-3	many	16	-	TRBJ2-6	CAIMGANRVGANVLTF	TGTGCCATCATGGGGGCTAACAGGGTTGGGGCCAACGTCCTGACTTTC
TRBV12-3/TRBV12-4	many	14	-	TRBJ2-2	CASSFFANTGELFF	TGTGCCAGCAGTTTCTTTGCGAACACCGGGGAGCTGTTTTTT
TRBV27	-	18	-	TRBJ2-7	CASGSLRDLAREWFEQYF	TGTGCCAGCGGCTCACTCAGGGATCTAGCGCGCGAGTGGTTCGAGCAGTACTTC
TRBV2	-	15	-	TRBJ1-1	CASSSLGGWNTEAFF	TGTGCCAGCAGTAGCCTTGGGGGATGGAACACTGAAGCTTTCTTT
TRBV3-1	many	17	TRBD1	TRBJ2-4	CASSQGLPGQTKNIQYF	TGTGCCAGCAGCCAAGGGCTACCGGGACAGACAAAAAACATTCAGTACTTC
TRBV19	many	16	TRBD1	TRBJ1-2	CASSFLGQGANYGYTF	TGTGCCAGTAGTTTCCTCGGACAGGGGGCTAACTATGGCTACACCTTC
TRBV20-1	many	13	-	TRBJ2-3	CSASIPGMDTQYF	TGCAGTGCGTCCATTCCCGGGATGGATACGCAGTATTTT
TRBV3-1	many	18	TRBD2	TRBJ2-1	CASSQGYVAGTLYNEQFF	TGTGCCAGCAGCCAAGGGTATGTAGCGGGCACGCTCTACAATGAGCAGTTCTTC
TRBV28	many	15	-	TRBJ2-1	CATWPQTGSYNEQFF	TGTGCCACGTGGCCACAGACAGGCTCCTACAATGAGCAGTTCTTC
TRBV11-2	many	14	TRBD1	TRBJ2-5	CASSLGTGRKTQYF	TGTGCCAGCAGCTTAGGGACAGGGCGAAAGACCCAGTACTTC
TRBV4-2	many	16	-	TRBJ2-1	CASSQEGPGTNNEQFF	TGTGCCAGCAGCCAAGAAGGTCCCGGGACGAACAATGAGCAGTTCTTC
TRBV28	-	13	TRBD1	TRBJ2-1	CASSPGQGVEQFF	TGTGCCAGCAGTCCGGGACAGGGGGTTGAGCAGTTCTTC
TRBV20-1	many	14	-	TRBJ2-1	CSARSSDNYNEQFF	TGCAGTGCTAGATCTAGCGATAACTACAATGAGCAGTTCTTC
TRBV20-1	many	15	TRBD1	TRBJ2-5	CSARVQGALRETQYF	TGCAGTGCTAGAGTTCAGGGGGCGTTGAGGGAGACCCAGTACTTC
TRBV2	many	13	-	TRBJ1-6	CASGYQLVSPLHF	TGTGCCAGCGGATACCAATTGGTGTCACCCCTCCACTTT
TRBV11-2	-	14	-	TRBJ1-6	CASSLSPGSSPLHF	TGTGCCAGCAGCTTATCCCCCGGCAGCTCACCCCTCCACTTT
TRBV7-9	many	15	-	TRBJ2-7	CASSPLGQGVGEQYF	TGTGCCAGCAGCCCCCTAGGGCAAGGGGTGGGCGAGCAGTACTTC
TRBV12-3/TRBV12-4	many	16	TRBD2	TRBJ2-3	CASSLSGSLNTDTQYF	TGTGCCAGCAGCCTTAGCGGGAGCCTAAACACAGATACGCAGTATTTT